Each of the 8 T cell receptor beta chains below was sequenced from the same sample in a study of T cell responses to AZD1222 COVID-19 vaccine (dated by TCRdb to the early 2020s). The library was generated by the immunoSEQ multiplex PCR assay. The table comes from immuneACCESS by way of TCRdb, which keeps in-frame sequences with V and J called. Part of the clones is missing from these tables; in studies checked, under half for an unresolved V gene and the rest for unknown reasons. The sample table contains 60,000 to 65,000 clones; only one count was recorded for 76% of them. In total, the top ten clones hold over 11% of the sample. The time point label for this specimen denotes: baseline before first vaccination. The sequenced sample was peripheral blood, obtained on day 0 of AZD1222 vaccination. These receptors all come from an adult in good health.

This clone was found a few times. This chain connects TRBV19 to TRBJ2-2; maybe TRBD2 (6 bases). This CDR3 region has 14 residues. CDR1 LNHDA and CDR2 SQIVND come from the germline V gene (reference sequence). Trimming removed 5 bases at V and 7 bases at J, with 14 bases between. The CDR3 spells CASSFGGLSGELFF. The DNA for the CDR3 is TGTGCCAGTAGTTTCGGGGGTTTAAGCGGGGAGCTGTTTTTT.

The rearrangement joins TRBV4-3 to TRBJ2-7, with D possibly matching TRBD2 (6 bases). V lost 4 bases and J lost 2, with 12 bases in between. CDR1 is LGHNA, CDR2 YSLEER, per germline. The CDR3 sequence is 14 residues long. In DNA, the CDR3 is TGCGCCAGCAGCCTCGATTGGGAGGCCTACGAGCAGTACTTC. Its protein is CASSLDWEAYEQYF.

The table lists this clone with a count of one. The J gene is TRBJ1-1, the V gene TRBV10-1; tentative D call: TRBD1 (6 bases). V lost 2 bases and J lost 1, with 17 bases in between. CDR3 length: 17 amino acids. CDR1 and CDR2 (germline): WNHNN, SYGVQD (reference sequence). The CDR3 spells CASSEGQLTGPNTEAFF. The CDR3 coding sequence is TGCGCCAGCAGTGAGGGACAGTTAACCGGGCCGAACACTGAAGCTTTCTTT.

The table lists this clone with a few counts. The chain has TRBV13 and TRBJ1-1; D uncertain. V was shortened by 5 bases and J by 2 bases, with 6 bases between the two germline ends. The CDR3 has 12 amino acids. CDR1 is PRHDT and CDR2 is FYEKMQ in the germline V gene (reference sequence). CDR3 DNA: TGTGCCAGCAGCCCCCAAAACACTGAAGCTTTCTTT. The encoded protein is CASSPQNTEAFF. Filled out from reference TRBV13 and TRBJ1-1, the complete variable domain reads AAGVIQSPRHLIKEKRETATLKCYPIPRHDTVYWYQQGPGQDPQFLISFYEKMQSDKGSIPDRFSAQQFSDYHSELNMSSLELGDSALYFCASSPQNTEAFFGQGTRLTVV.

This chain uses TRBV18 with TRBJ1-1, with TRBD1 matching 7 bases. Trimming took 6 bases from V and 8 from J; bases not matched to a gene: 6. Germline-derived CDR1 and CDR2 are KGHSH and LQKENI. The CDR3 runs to 12 residues. The CDR3 DNA is TGTGCCAGCTCGCCCCTACAGGGGGAAGCTTTCTTT. The encoded protein is CASSPLQGEAFF.

The rearrangement uses TRBV2 and TRBJ1-5; tentative D call: TRBD1 (5 bases). Germline V gene data show CDR1 as SNHLY and CDR2 as FYNNEI. Trimming shortened V by 6 bases and J by 2 bases, and 11 bases separated the two germline ends. The CDR3 sequence is 14 residues long. CDR3 region: CASRDIAGNQPQHF. The CDR3 DNA sequence: TGTGCCAGCAGGGACATCGCGGGCAATCAGCCCCAGCATTTT.

The gene calls are TRBV29-1 and TRBJ2-7; 8 positions match TRBD2. V lost 6 bases, J lost 6 bases, and 13 bases stayed unmatched. Per germline, CDR1 SQVTM and CDR2 ANQGSEA. This CDR3 is 14 amino acids long. The CDR3, as DNA: TGCAGCGTGAATACCCTCCGGGGGGGAGGCGAGCAGTACTTC. Protein: CSVNTLRGGGEQYF.

The rearrangement uses TRBV5-4 and TRBJ2-2; possibly TRBD1 for D (6 bases). This CDR3 has 13 residues. The V end was cut by 4 bases, the J end by 5 bases, with 9 bases between. Germline V gene data show CDR1 as SGHNT and CDR2 as YYREEE (reference sequence). DNA of the CDR3: TGTGCCAGCAGCCTGGACAGTACCGGGGAGCTGTTTTTT. This encodes CASSLDSTGELFF.